These 20 T cell receptor beta chains originate from one sample sequenced in a study of T cells after posttransplantation cyclophosphamide. Generated by immunoSEQ multiplex PCR, the TCRdb table keeps only in-frame clones and is missing some. The sample includes under 35,000 clones, about nine tenths of them seen just once. The naive gate required viable CD3+CD4+ or CD3+CD8+ cells with CCR7+CD45RA+CD45RO-CD95-CD27+CD28+ phenotype. Sequencing was carried out using naive CD4+ T cells sorted from PBMCs. The origin of the receptors is a woman in her sixties in good health, CMV-negative, and a related stem cell transplant donor.

The CDR3 sequence is CASSQTLGGGTGYTF. The DNA of the CDR3 is TGTGCCAGCAGCCAAACACTGGGGGGGGGAACTGGCTACACCTTC. The chain recombines TRBV7-9 with TRBJ1-2; tentative D call: TRBD1 (5 bases). CDR1 SEHNR and CDR2 FQNEAQ come from the germline V gene (reference sequence). This CDR3 has 15 residues. The V end lost 5 bases, the J end lost 7 bases, and 20 bases lay between the germline ends.

The CDR3 bases are TGTGCCAGTAGTCCTACATCACCCCACCCCGGGGGTTCCTACACCTTC. It yields the protein CASSPTSPHPGGSYTF. V gene TRBV19 combines with J gene TRBJ1-2, with TRBD1 as a possible D gene (5 bases). Germline CDR1 and CDR2: LNHDA and SQIVND (reference sequence). V lost 5 bases and J 10 bases, leaving 26 bases between the germline ends. The CDR3 is 16 residues long.

This clone has just one count. V is TRBV4-1 and J is TRBJ2-3; D ambiguous. Germline V lookup: CDR1 MGHRA, CDR2 YSYEKL. The CDR3 is 14 residues long. Deletions cut 1 base from V and 1 base from J, with 6 bases between. The CDR3 loop reads CASSQVPGTDTQYF. Written as DNA, the CDR3 is TGCGCCAGCAGCCAAGTCCCAGGCACAGATACGCAGTATTTT.

This clone was seen more than once but under ten times. The chain employs TRBV7-9 and TRBJ1-3, with D hard to call. The CDR3 runs 13 residues. The V gene lost 0 bases and the J gene lost 2 bases, with 2 bases spanning the gap. Per germline, CDR1 SEHNR and CDR2 FQNEAQ (reference sequence). The CDR3 region has the DNA TGTGCCAGCAGCTTAGCTACTGGAAACACCATATATTTT. As protein: CASSLATGNTIYF.

The chain couples TRBV20-1 to TRBJ1-1, with D uncertain. This CDR3 contains 11 residues. Germline V gives CDR1 DFQATT, CDR2 SNEGSKA (reference sequence). Trimming removed 2 bases from V and 1 base from J, with 2 bases in between. The CDR3 sequence is CSARQNTEAFF. CDR3 bases: TGCAGTGCTAGACAGAACACTGAAGCTTTCTTT.

This rearrangement joins TRBV5-5 to TRBJ1-2; D is ambiguous. CDR1 and CDR2 from the germline V gene are SGHKS and YYEKEE (reference sequence). Trimming took 2 bases from V and 4 from J, leaving 12 bases between them. The CDR3 contains 14 residues. CDR3 sequence reads: CASSFQAEGYGYTF. In DNA form, the CDR3 reads TGTGCCAGCAGCTTTCAGGCCGAGGGCTATGGCTACACCTTC.

This sequence joins TRBV28 and TRBJ2-3, with 10 bases matching TRBD2. Trimming took 4 bases from V and 5 from J; bases not matched to a gene: 12. The V gene's germline CDR1 is MDHEN and CDR2 SYDVKM. This CDR3 has 17 residues. The CDR3 region is CASSSPSLAGRGDTQYF. Here the CDR3 DNA reads TGTGCCAGCAGTTCTCCATCACTAGCGGGGAGGGGAGATACGCAGTATTTT.

V is TRBV19 and J is TRBJ1-1; D gene unclear. Between the trimmed V and J ends, which lost 5 bases and 8 bases, there was a span of 15 bases. There are 13 residues in the CDR3. Per germline, CDR1 LNHDA and CDR2 SQIVND (reference sequence). The CDR3 reads CASSRNGGIEAFF. CDR3 bases: TGTGCCAGTAGTCGAAACGGAGGGATAGAAGCTTTCTTT.

This clone was counted between two and nine times. The chain recombines TRBV5-6 with TRBJ2-7, with TRBD1 matching 9 bases. V lost 4 bases and J lost 4; bases outside the gene matches: 6. Germline V gene sequence: CDR1 SGHDT, CDR2 YYEEEE. The CDR3 sequence is 14 residues long. This CDR3 is CASSPVDRGYEQYF. In DNA form, the CDR3 reads TGTGCCAGCAGCCCGGTAGACAGGGGGTACGAGCAGTACTTC.

J is TRBJ2-2 and V is TRBV19; the match to TRBD2 covers 8 bases. With 8 bases clipped from V and 0 bases from J, the junction kept 11 bases outside the gene matches. Germline V lookup: CDR1 LNHDA, CDR2 SQIVND (reference sequence). The CDR3 runs to 17 residues. CDR3 in DNA: TGTGCCAGTGTTCCCACCCTAGCGGGTACGAACACCGGGGAGCTGTTTTTT. It encodes CASVPTLAGTNTGELFF.

The chain links TRBV9 to TRBJ1-4, with D maybe TRBD1 (6 bases). The length of the CDR3 is 14 residues. The germline V gene has CDR1 SGDLS and CDR2 YYNGEE. V shed 2 bases and J shed 8 bases, with 13 bases lying between them. The CDR3 nucleotides are TGTGCCAGCAGCGTGGGGGCCTGGGAGGAAAAACTGTTTTTT. The encoded protein is CASSVGAWEEKLFF.

The chain is built from TRBV6-1 and TRBJ1-2; the D is unclear. The CDR3 extends over 14 amino acids. The germline V gene encodes CDR1 MNHNS and CDR2 SASEGT. Trimming removed 5 bases from V and 4 bases from J, with 14 bases in between. CDR3 loop: CASSLEGTIYGYTF. The CDR3 bases are TGTGCCAGCAGTTTGGAGGGTACCATCTATGGCTACACCTTC.

The chain employs TRBV6-5 and TRBJ2-5; 7 bases align to TRBD2. V lost 5 bases and J lost 7; bases outside the gene matches: 13. This CDR3 has 15 residues. From germline, CDR1 is MNHEY and CDR2 SVGAGI. The CDR3 loop reads CASSHERGGVGTQYF. CDR3 DNA: TGTGCCAGCAGTCACGAGCGGGGAGGGGTGGGGACCCAGTACTTC.

The genes are TRBV7-9 and TRBJ2-1; 9 nucleotides agree with TRBD2. Trimming took 6 bases from V and 5 from J; bases not matched to a gene: 5. The CDR3 length is 14 residues. Germline CDR1 reads SEHNR; CDR2 reads FQNEAQ (reference sequence). The chain's CDR3 is CASSPSGTHNEQFF. Written as DNA, the CDR3 is TGTGCCAGCAGTCCTAGCGGGACCCACAATGAGCAGTTCTTC. The whole variable domain, remainder taken from reference TRBV7-9 and TRBJ2-1, is DTGVSQNPRHKITKRGQNVTFRCDPISEHNRLYWYRQTLGQGPEFLTYFQNEAQLEKSRLLSDRFSAERPKGSFSTLEIQRTEQGDSAMYLCASSPSGTHNEQFFGPGTRLTVL.

The chain joins TRBV19 to TRBJ2-2; 8 nucleotides match TRBD2. CDR1 is LNHDA and CDR2 is SQIVND in the germline V gene (reference sequence). The J segment lost 6 bases and the V segment lost 6 bases, leaving 6 bases of the junction unmatched. The length of the CDR3 is 14 residues. CDR3 in amino acids: CASRPSGYSGELFF. The CDR3, as DNA: TGTGCCAGTAGGCCTAGCGGGTATTCCGGGGAGCTGTTTTTT.

The chain uses TRBV7-2 and TRBJ2-1, with 7 bases lining up with TRBD2. The CDR3 totals 17 residues. V shed 5 bases and J 4 bases; nucleotides not matched to a gene: 14. Per the germline V gene, CDR1 is SGHTA and CDR2 is FQGNSA. The CDR3 spells CASSRATQRGVYNEQFF. DNA for the CDR3: TGTGCCAGCAGCCGAGCAACCCAGCGGGGCGTTTACAATGAGCAGTTCTTC. The full variable domain, completed using reference TRBV7-2 and TRBJ2-1, is GAGVSQSPSNKVTEKGKDVELRCDPISGHTALYWYRQSLGQGLEFLIYFQGNSAPDKSGLPSDRFSAERTGGSVSTLTIQRTQQEDSAVYLCASSRATQRGVYNEQFFGPGTRLTVL.

This chain links TRBV28 with TRBJ1-5; the match to TRBD1 covers 9 bases. V was pared by 7 bases and J by 5 bases, with 18 bases of the junction left unmatched. The CDR3 is 18 amino acids. Per germline, CDR1 MDHEN and CDR2 SYDVKM. Written as DNA, the CDR3 is TGTGCCAGCATGGGGGACAGGGCCGGCAAATTCGGGTATCAGCCCCAGCATTTT. Translating it yields CASMGDRAGKFGYQPQHF.

V and J are TRBV7-8 and TRBJ2-5, with 9 bases identical to TRBD2. CDR3 length equals 16 residues. The V gene's germline CDR1 is SGHVS and CDR2 FQNEAQ. V shed 1 base and J 2 bases; nucleotides not matched to a gene: 5. The CDR3 DNA sequence: TGTGCCAGCAGCTTAGGTCCAGCGGGGGGACAAGAGACCCAGTACTTC. Encoded protein: CASSLGPAGGQETQYF.

The J gene is TRBJ2-7, the V gene TRBV19; 7 nucleotides align to TRBD1. The CDR3 is 17 amino acids. V lost 6 bases to trimming and J lost 4 bases; unmatched junction nucleotides: 18. The germline CDR1 and CDR2 sequences are LNHDA and SQIVND (reference sequence). The CDR3 here is CASSSRPLGQATYEQYF. DNA of the CDR3: TGTGCCAGTAGCTCACGTCCCCTCGGACAGGCGACTTACGAGCAGTACTTC.

The chain has TRBV9 and TRBJ1-1; 8 bases match TRBD1. Trimming removed 4 bases from V and 5 bases from J; junction bases left unmatched: 10. Per germline, CDR1 SGDLS and CDR2 YYNGEE. The CDR3 runs 15 residues. CDR3 amino acids: CASSTQTRGLTEAFF. DNA for the CDR3: TGTGCCAGCAGCACCCAAACCAGGGGGCTAACTGAAGCTTTCTTT. The variable domain in full, with the rest retrieved from reference TRBV9 and TRBJ1-1, is DSGVTQTPKHLITATGQRVTLRCSPRSGDLSVYWYQQSLDQGLQFLIQYYNGEERAKGNILERFSAQQFPDLHSELNLSSLELGDSALYFCASSTQTRGLTEAFFGQGTRLTVV.